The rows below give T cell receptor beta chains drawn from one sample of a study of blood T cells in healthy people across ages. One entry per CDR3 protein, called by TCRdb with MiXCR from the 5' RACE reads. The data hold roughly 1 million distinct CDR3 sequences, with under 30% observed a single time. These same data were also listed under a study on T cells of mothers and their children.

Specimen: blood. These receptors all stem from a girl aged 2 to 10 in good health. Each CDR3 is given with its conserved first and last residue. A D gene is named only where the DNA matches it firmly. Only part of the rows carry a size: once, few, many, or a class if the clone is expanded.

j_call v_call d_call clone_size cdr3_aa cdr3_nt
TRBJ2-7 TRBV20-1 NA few CSAPGPYEQYF TGCAGTGCTCCCGGACCCTACGAGCAGTACTTC
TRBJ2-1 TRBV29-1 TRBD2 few CSVEKIFGLGGSYNEQFF TGCAGCGTTGAAAAAATCTTTGGCTTGGGAGGGTCCTACAATGAGCAGTTCTTC
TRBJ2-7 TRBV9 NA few CASSVGSRTYEQYF TGTGCCAGCAGCGTAGGCTCGCGGACGTACGAGCAGTACTTC
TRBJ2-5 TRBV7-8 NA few CASRSRGVGETQYF TGTGCCAGCAGATCGAGGGGGGTTGGGGAGACCCAGTACTTC
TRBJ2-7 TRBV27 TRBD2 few CASSLRGGDYEQYF TGTGCCAGCAGTTTGCGCGGGGGGGACTACGAGCAGTACTTC
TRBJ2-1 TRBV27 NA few CASSLDGAGYNEQFF TGTGCCAGCAGTTTAGACGGGGCGGGGTACAATGAGCAGTTCTTC
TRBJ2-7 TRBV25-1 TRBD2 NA CASSPVRGGSSYEQYF TGTGCCAGCAGCCCCGTCCGGGGGGGGAGCTCCTACGAGCAGTACTTC
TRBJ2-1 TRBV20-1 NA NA CSARGEGNEQFF TGCAGTGCTAGAGGCGAAGGGAATGAGCAGTTCTTC
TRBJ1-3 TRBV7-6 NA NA CAGSQDWGSGNTIYF TGTGCCGGCAGTCAAGACTGGGGTTCTGGAAACACCATATATTTT
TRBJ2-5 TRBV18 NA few CASSPRRGEGETQYF TGTGCCAGCTCACCAAGAAGGGGAGAGGGAGAGACCCAGTACTTC